The 17 T cell receptor beta chains in this list originate from one sample, sequenced in a study of shared clonotypes between healthy human individuals. Profiling relied on immunoSEQ multiplex PCR, and the TCRdb table lists in-frame clones only, not all of them. The sample records about 770,000 clones, 55% to 75% being singletons. What was sequenced was memory CD4+ T cells sorted from blood. Subset of the sample: CD45RA-negative fraction. These receptors all stem from a woman aged 30 to 39 in good health.

The CDR3 reads CASRVSGTNYNEQFF. CDR3 coding DNA: TGTGCCAGCAGGGTCTCCGGGACAAACTACAATGAGCAGTTCTTC. The chain has TRBV6-6 and TRBJ2-1, with D tentatively TRBD1 (6 bases). Trimming took 6 bases from V and 3 from J, leaving 15 bases between them. The germline V gene encodes CDR1 MNHNY and CDR2 SVGAGI (reference sequence). This CDR3 has 15 residues.

This clone is medium-sized in the sample. The V call is TRBV7-9, the J call TRBJ2-1; D ambiguous. CDR3 size: 11 residues. The V gene's germline CDR1 is SEHNR and CDR2 FQNEAQ (reference sequence). V dropped 5 bases and J dropped 10 bases, with 9 bases sitting between them. The CDR3 reads CASSSYIEQFF. The CDR3 DNA reads as TGTGCCAGCAGCAGTTACATCGAGCAGTTCTTC.

The chain recombines TRBV7-6 with TRBJ2-4; no definite D call. V lost 1 base to trimming and J lost 2 bases, with 9 bases between them. Per germline, CDR1 SGHVS and CDR2 FNYEAQ. The CDR3 extends over 15 amino acids. The CDR3 is CASSLGYQTKNIQYF. CDR3 DNA: TGTGCCAGCAGCTTAGGGTACCAGACCAAAAACATTCAGTACTTC. The entire variable domain, with the rest obtained from reference TRBV7-6 and TRBJ2-4, is as follows: GAGVSQSPRYKVTKRGQDVALRCDPISGHVSLYWYRQALGQGPEFLTYFNYEAQQDKSGLPNDRFSAERPEGSISTLTIQRTEQRDSAMYRCASSLGYQTKNIQYFGAGTRLSVL.

This clone has a single count. The chain uses TRBV4-1 and TRBJ2-5, with 7 positions matching TRBD1. Looked up from germline, CDR1 is MGHRA and CDR2 is YSYEKL. The CDR3 extends over 16 amino acids. J lost 4 bases, V lost 0 bases, and 8 bases had no gene match. The CDR3 nucleotides read TGCGCCAGCAGCCAAGACAACAGGGGCGAGGGAGAGACCCAGTACTTC. This gives the protein CASSQDNRGEGETQYF.

In its sample, this clone was seen once. The rearrangement links TRBV11-3 to TRBJ2-7, with D possibly being TRBD1 (6 bases). Looked up from germline, CDR1 is SGHNT and CDR2 is YENEEA. The CDR3 covers 16 residues. Between the trimmed V and J ends, which lost 3 bases and 0 bases, there was a span of 15 bases. CDR3 sequence: CASSFISGQSSYEQYF. The DNA of the CDR3 is TGTGCCAGCAGCTTTATAAGCGGACAGAGCTCCTACGAGCAGTACTTC. Filled out from reference TRBV11-3 and TRBJ2-7, the complete variable domain reads EAGVVQSPRYKIIEKKQPVAFWCNPISGHNTLYWYLQNLGQGPELLIRYENEEAVDDSQLPKDRFSAERLKGVDSTLKIQPAELGDSAVYLCASSFISGQSSYEQYFGPGTRLTVT.

The V and J genes are TRBV11-1 and TRBJ1-1, with 9 bases aligning to TRBD1. Per the germline V gene, CDR1 is SGHAT and CDR2 is FQDESV (reference sequence). The CDR3 is made up of 15 amino acids. V lost 5 bases and J lost 4; bases outside the gene matches: 8. The CDR3 loop reads CASSTDRGGVTEAFF. As DNA, the CDR3 is TGTGCCAGCAGCACGGACAGGGGAGGGGTCACTGAAGCTTTCTTT.

The V gene is TRBV9, the J gene TRBJ2-1; TRBD2 matches 11 bases. Germline trimming cut 2 bases from V and 8 bases from J; bases unmatched to any gene: 6. The V gene's germline CDR1 is SGDLS and CDR2 YYNGEE. This CDR3 has 15 residues. This CDR3 reads CASSVSGRASDEQFF. The CDR3 DNA reads as TGTGCCAGCAGCGTTAGCGGGAGGGCCAGCGATGAGCAGTTCTTC.

The chain is built from TRBV11-2 and TRBJ2-1, with D possibly TRBD2 on 5 matching bases. Germline CDR1 is SGHAT and CDR2 is FQNNGV. The CDR3 loop spans 15 amino acids. V shed 2 bases and J shed 3 bases, with 11 bases lying between them. The CDR3 nucleotides are TGTGCCAGCAGCTTAATCAGCGGAGACTACAATGAGCAGTTCTTC. It is translated as CASSLISGDYNEQFF. The full variable domain, with the rest looked up from reference TRBV11-2 and TRBJ2-1, is EAGVAQSPRYKIIEKRQSVAFWCNPISGHATLYWYQQILGQGPKLLIQFQNNGVVDDSQLPKDRFSAERLKGVDSTLKIQPAKLEDSAVYLCASSLISGDYNEQFFGPGTRLTVL.

The chain recombines TRBV15 with TRBJ1-3; no definite D call. Germline-derived CDR1 and CDR2 are LNHNV and YYDKDF (reference sequence). Trimming stripped 1 base from V and 0 bases from J, with 7 bases between. The CDR3 is 15 residues long. The CDR3 protein is CATSRVGLSGNTIYF. The CDR3 nucleotides are TGTGCCACCAGCAGAGTGGGCCTCTCTGGAAACACCATATATTTT.

This clone was detected many times. J is TRBJ2-1 and V is TRBV2; no reliable D call. V was shortened by 7 bases and J by 2 bases, with 15 bases between the two germline ends. Looked up from germline, CDR1 is SNHLY and CDR2 is FYNNEI. This CDR3 has 15 residues. The CDR3 sequence is CASNRAAGAYNEQFF. Written as DNA, the CDR3 is TGTGCCAGCAACCGAGCCGCCGGTGCCTACAATGAGCAGTTCTTC.

V and J are TRBV9 and TRBJ2-3; D call uncertain. V was shortened by 0 bases and J by 7 bases, with 15 bases between the two germline ends. Germline-derived CDR1 and CDR2 are SGDLS and YYNGEE. The CDR3 covers 15 residues. DNA of the CDR3: TGTGCCAGCAGCGTAGCAGACTTATGGGGTAATACGCAGTATTTT. Its protein is CASSVADLWGNTQYF.

The chain joins TRBV18 to TRBJ2-7; 10 bases map to TRBD2. V lost 3 bases and J lost 6; bases outside the gene matches: 11. Germline V gene lookup returns CDR1 KGHSH and CDR2 LQKENI. The CDR3 has 16 amino acids. CDR3 residues: CASSPSSSGSPREQYF. CDR3 in DNA: TGTGCCAGCTCACCCTCCTCTAGCGGGAGTCCCCGCGAGCAGTACTTC.

The chain combines TRBV19 with TRBJ2-7, with D perhaps assigned TRBD1 or TRBD2 (5 bases each). The CDR3 sequence is 14 residues long. The germline V and J ends were trimmed by 3 bases and 6 bases, with 15 bases remaining between them. CDR1 and CDR2 from the germline V gene are LNHDA and SQIVND (reference sequence). The CDR3 is CASSMGRPGGEQYF. The CDR3 DNA follows: TGTGCCAGTAGTATGGGGCGGCCTGGGGGCGAGCAGTACTTC.

The chain joins TRBV25-1 to TRBJ2-1; 8 nucleotides match TRBD2. With 3 bases clipped from V and 5 bases from J, the junction kept 12 bases outside the gene matches. Germline lookup yields CDR1 MGHDK and CDR2 SYGVNS. This CDR3 spans 17 amino acids. CDR3 loop: CASSDPGTRGWNNEQFF. CDR3 bases: TGTGCCAGCAGTGACCCCGGGACTAGGGGGTGGAACAATGAGCAGTTCTTC.

The genes are TRBV25-1 and TRBJ2-3; D may correspond to TRBD1 or TRBD2 (6 bases each). V lost 7 bases to trimming and J lost 2 bases, with 13 bases between them. Per germline, CDR1 MGHDK and CDR2 SYGVNS. The CDR3 is 14 residues long. CDR3 coding DNA: TGTGCCAGCACACGGGGGCACGACACAGATACGCAGTATTTT. It yields the protein CASTRGHDTDTQYF. The variable domain in full, completed from reference TRBV25-1 and TRBJ2-3, reads EADIYQTPRYLVIGTGKKITLECSQTMGHDKMYWYQQDPGMELHLIHYSYGVNSTEKGDLSSESTVSRIRTEHFPLTLESARPSHTSQYLCASTRGHDTDTQYFGPGTRLTVL.

The chain is built from TRBV28 and TRBJ2-7, with 10 bases lining up with TRBD1. The CDR3 is made up of 15 amino acids. CDR1 is MDHEN and CDR2 is SYDVKM in the germline V gene. V shed 6 bases, J shed 0 bases, and the junction held 5 bases outside the gene matches. This chain's CDR3 is CASRGTGAISYEQYF. For the CDR3, the DNA is TGTGCCAGCAGGGGGACAGGGGCTATCTCCTACGAGCAGTACTTC.

This clone was counted between two and nine times. The chain uses TRBV5-5 and TRBJ2-7; D possibly matches TRBD1 or TRBD2 (5 bases each). Germline V gene lookup returns CDR1 SGHKS and CDR2 YYEKEE (reference sequence). The CDR3 is made up of 14 amino acids. V was shortened by 3 bases and J by 7 bases, with 17 bases between the two germline ends. CDR3 residues: CASSWDGSPLEQYF. CDR3 nucleotides: TGTGCCAGCAGCTGGGACGGATCCCCCCTGGAGCAGTACTTC.